The source of this T cell receptor (beta chain) is a study of CD8+CD57+ T cells in acquired aplastic anemia. Study-wide context: Each DNA sample taken from sorted CD4+ and CD8+ cells came to 3 to 4 ug on average. In CD4+ cells, healthy donors produced an average of roughly 11 million reads.

V lost 5 bases to trimming and J lost 0 bases, with 10 bases between them. Germline assignment: CDR1 SGHVS and CDR2 FQNEAQ. The CDR3 sequence is 14 residues long. Both TCR beta VDJ combination and CDR3 sequence profiling were carried out. Genomic DNA was the template for this profiling. TCRdb called the reads again in MiXCR, with one record for every CDR3 protein. The table records about 210,000 distinct CDR3 sequences, over 60% of them present only once. Overall study results and limits: Both patients and controls carried the same twenty-nine CD8+ CDR3 sequences. Statistical testing detected no significant gap in CD8+ Simpson's diversity between patients and controls.

About this clonotype itself: Its target is unknown.

The rearrangement uses TRBV7-8 and TRBJ1-1; TRBD1 is a possible D gene (5 bases). Sequencing was carried out using sorted CD4+, CD8+, or CD8+CD57+ T cells (not recorded which) from PBMCs. This clonotype was sampled from a human donor in good health. In nucleotides, the CDR3 is TGTGCCAGCAGCCCAGAGGGGATGAACACTGAAGCTTTCTTT. Translating gives CASSPEGMNTEAFF.